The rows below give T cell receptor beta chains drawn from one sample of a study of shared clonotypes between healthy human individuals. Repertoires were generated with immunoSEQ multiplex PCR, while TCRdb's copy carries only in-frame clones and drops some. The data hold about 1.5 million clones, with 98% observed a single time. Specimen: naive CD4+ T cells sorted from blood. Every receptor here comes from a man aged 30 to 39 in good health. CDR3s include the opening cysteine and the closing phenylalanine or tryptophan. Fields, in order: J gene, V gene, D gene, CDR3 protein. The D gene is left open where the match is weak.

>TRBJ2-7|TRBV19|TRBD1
CASRRQGRYEQYF
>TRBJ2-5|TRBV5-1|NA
CASSLGDFGQETQYF
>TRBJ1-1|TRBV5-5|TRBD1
CASSLDRGRDTEAFF
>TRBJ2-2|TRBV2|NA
CASSKQGTGELFF
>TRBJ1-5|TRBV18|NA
CASSRLNGDQPQHF
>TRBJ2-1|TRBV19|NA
CASSFRAGEQFF
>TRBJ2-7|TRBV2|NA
CASRWTFYEQYF
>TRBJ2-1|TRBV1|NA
CTSSQVRRGFYNEQFF
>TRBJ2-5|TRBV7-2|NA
CASSKGIETQYF
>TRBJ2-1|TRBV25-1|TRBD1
CASSDWRGGGIDEQFF
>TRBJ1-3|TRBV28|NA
CASTFFSGNTIYF
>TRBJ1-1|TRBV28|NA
CASSWGGEGTEAFF
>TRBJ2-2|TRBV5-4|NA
CASRGAGQGGTGELFF
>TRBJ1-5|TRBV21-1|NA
CASSKVAAGSNQPQHF
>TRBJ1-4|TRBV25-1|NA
CASSRGNEKLFF
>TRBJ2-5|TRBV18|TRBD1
CASSPPRQGEETQYF
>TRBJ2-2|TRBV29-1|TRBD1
CSVRTGSNTGELFF
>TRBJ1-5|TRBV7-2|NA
CASSITGTQPQHF
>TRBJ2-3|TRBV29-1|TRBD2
CSVAGPSGNTDTQYF
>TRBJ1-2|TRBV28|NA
CASSFGGGYGYTF
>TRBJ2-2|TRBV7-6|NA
CASSQGRVKTGELFF
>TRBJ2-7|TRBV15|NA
CATSGGPYEQYF
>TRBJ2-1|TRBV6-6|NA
CASSILGTEQFF
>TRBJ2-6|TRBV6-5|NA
CASSYSPSAGANVLTF
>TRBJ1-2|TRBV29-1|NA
CSVGSGGPYGYTF
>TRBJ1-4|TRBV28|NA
CASSSHMRLEKLFF
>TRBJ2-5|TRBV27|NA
CASSGHREEGTQYF
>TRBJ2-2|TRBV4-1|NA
CASGDRNTGELFF
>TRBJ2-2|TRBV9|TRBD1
CASRDRGNTGELFF
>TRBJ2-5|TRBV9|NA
CASSVGMAETQYF
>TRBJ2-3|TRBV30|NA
CAWSVLGGDTQYF
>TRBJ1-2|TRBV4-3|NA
CASSLSGPAPVYGYTF
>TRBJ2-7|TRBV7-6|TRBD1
CASSLRQGRYEQYF
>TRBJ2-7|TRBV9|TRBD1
CASSVSGTVNEQYF
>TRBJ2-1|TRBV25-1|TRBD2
CASSEKWGGSGGGEQFF
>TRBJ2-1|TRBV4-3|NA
CASSLRGGVLNNEQFF
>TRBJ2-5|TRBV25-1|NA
CASSISRGPRETQYF
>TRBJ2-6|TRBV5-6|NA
CASSKMPGTGANVLTF
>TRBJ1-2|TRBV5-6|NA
CASSSSVYGYTF
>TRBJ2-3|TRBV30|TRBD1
CAWSTGTGRDTQYF
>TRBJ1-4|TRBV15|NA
CATSRVREGASEKLFF
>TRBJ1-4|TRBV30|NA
CAWSLGGEKLFF
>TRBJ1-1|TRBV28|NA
CASSYPGRRSTRNTEAFF
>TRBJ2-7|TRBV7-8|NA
CASSLQVYEQYF
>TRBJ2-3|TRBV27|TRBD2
CASSQVAGHVDTQYF
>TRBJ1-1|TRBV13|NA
CASSLMPKSEAFF
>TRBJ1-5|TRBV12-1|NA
CASSHLDQPQHF
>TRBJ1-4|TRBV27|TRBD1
CASSTKGAPIEKLFF
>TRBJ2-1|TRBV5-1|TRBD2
CASSLGGLAGGPGVNEQFF
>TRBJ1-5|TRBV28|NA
CASSFQDSNQPQHF
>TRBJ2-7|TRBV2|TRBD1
CASRVGQTYEQYF